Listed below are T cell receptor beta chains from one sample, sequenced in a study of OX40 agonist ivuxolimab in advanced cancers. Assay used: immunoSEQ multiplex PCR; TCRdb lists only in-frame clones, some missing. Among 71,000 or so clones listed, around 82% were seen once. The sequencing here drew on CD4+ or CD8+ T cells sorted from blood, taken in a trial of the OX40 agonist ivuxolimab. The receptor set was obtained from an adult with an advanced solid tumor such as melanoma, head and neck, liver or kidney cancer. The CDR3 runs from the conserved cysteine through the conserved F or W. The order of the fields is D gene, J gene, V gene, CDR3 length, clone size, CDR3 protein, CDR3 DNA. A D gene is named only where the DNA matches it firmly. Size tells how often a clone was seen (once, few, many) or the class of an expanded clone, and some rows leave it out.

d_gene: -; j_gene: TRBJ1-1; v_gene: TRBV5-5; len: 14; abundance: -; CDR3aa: CASSLGFGAPEAFF; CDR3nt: TGTGCCAGCAGCTTGGGCTTTGGGGCACCCGAAGCTTTCTTT
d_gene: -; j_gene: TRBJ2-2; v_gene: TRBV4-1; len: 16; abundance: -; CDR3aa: CASSHPGQYPTGELFF; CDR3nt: TGCGCCAGCAGCCATCCGGGACAATACCCCACCGGGGAGCTGTTTTTT
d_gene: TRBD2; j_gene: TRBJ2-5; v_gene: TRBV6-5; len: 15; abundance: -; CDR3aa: CASSYYGGGRETQYF; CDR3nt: TGTGCCAGCAGTTACTACGGCGGGGGGCGGGAGACCCAGTACTTC
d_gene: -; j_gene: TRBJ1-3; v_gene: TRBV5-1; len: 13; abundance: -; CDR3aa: CASSLGPGNTIYF; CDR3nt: TGCGCCAGCAGCTTGGGTCCTGGAAACACCATATATTTT
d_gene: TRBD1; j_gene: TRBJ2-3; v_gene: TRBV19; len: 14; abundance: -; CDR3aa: CASSDRGSTDTQYF; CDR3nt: TGTGCCAGCTCGGACAGGGGGAGTACAGATACGCAGTATTTT
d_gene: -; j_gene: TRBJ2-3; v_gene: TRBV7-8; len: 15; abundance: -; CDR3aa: CASSPRTPSTDTQYF; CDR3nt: TGTGCCAGCAGCCCTCGGACCCCTAGCACAGATACGCAGTATTTT
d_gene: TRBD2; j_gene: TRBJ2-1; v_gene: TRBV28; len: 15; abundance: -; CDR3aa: CASSKPGLDYNEQFF; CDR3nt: TGTGCCAGCAGTAAACCGGGACTAGATTACAATGAGCAGTTCTTC
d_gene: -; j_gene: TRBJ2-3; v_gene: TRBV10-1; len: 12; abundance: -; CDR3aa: CASSENRDVQYF; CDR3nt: TGCGCCAGCAGTGAGAACCGGGATGTCCAGTATTTT
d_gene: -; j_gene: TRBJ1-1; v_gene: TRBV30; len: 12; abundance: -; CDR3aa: CAWSARASEAFF; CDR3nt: TGTGCCTGGAGTGCGAGGGCCTCTGAAGCTTTCTTT
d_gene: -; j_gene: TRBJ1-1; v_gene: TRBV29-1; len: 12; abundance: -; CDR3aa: CSVGRERAEAFF; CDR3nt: TGCAGCGTTGGAAGGGAAAGAGCTGAAGCTTTCTTT
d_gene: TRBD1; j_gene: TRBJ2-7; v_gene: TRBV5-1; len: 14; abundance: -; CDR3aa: CASSLGQGSYEQYF; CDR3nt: TGCGCCAGCAGCTTGGGACAGGGCAGCTACGAGCAGTACTTC
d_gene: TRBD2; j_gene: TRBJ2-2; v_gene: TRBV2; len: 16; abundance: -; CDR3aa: CASSEWSSGDTGELFF; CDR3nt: TGTGCCAGCTCTGAGTGGTCTAGCGGGGACACCGGGGAGCTGTTTTTT
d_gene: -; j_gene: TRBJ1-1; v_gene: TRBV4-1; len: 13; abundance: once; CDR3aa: CASSLGPRNEAFF; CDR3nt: TGCGCCAGCAGCCTGGGACCGAGAAACGAAGCTTTCTTT